These 14 T cell receptor beta chains were all obtained from the same sample, sequenced in a study of identical twins. TCRdb processed the 5' RACE reads anew with MiXCR; each CDR3 protein has one entry. The sample yields around 1.7 million distinct CDR3 sequences, around a third seen once. Specimen: cord blood. These receptors all stem from a newborn girl in good health.

This sequence joins TRBV5-1 and TRBJ2-3, with 9 positions matching TRBD1. With V trimmed by 0 bases and J by 4 bases, 3 bases remained unmatched. The CDR3 loop spans 15 amino acids. The germline CDR1 and CDR2 sequences are SGHRS and YFSETQ. CDR3: CASSLEQGASDTQYF. CDR3 DNA sequence: TGCGCCAGCAGCTTGGAACAGGGGGCCTCAGATACGCAGTATTTT.

This clonotype showed up just once. The chain joins TRBV11-2 to TRBJ2-5, with 7 nucleotides matching TRBD2. The DNA end is a closer match to TRBJ2-7, so the J assignment may be wrong. Germline V lookup: CDR1 SGHAT, CDR2 FQNNGV. This CDR3 comprises 14 residues. CDR3 amino acids: CASSLMGGMGEQYF. The CDR3 region has the DNA TGTGCCAGCAGCTTAATGGGGGGGATGGGCGAGCAGTACTTC.

J is TRBJ2-1 and V is TRBV5-1; 7 bases are a match to TRBD2. CDR3 size: 18 residues. Germline-derived CDR1 and CDR2 are SGHRS and YFSETQ. After removal of 5 bases from V and 7 bases from J, the junction contained 21 bases not matched to a gene. The chain's CDR3 is CASSPNGASGFRGNEQFF. The CDR3 bases are TGCGCCAGCAGTCCAAATGGGGCTAGCGGCTTCCGGGGGAATGAGCAGTTCTTC.

The gene calls are TRBV20-1 and TRBJ2-2; D is perhaps TRBD1 (5 bases). V lost 2 bases, J lost 0 bases, and 10 bases lay in between. The CDR3 consists of 15 residues. Germline V gene sequence: CDR1 DFQATT, CDR2 SNEGSKA (reference sequence). The CDR3 DNA reads as TGCAGTGCTAGAAGACAGCTTACGAACACCGGGGAGCTGTTTTTT. Residues: CSARRQLTNTGELFF.

The V call is TRBV28, the J call TRBJ1-6; D perhaps matches TRBD1 (5 bases). The length of the CDR3 is 16 residues. Germline CDR1 is MDHEN and CDR2 is SYDVKM. The V gene lost 3 bases and the J gene lost 8 bases, with 17 bases spanning the gap. The CDR3 region is CASSFWAGRRDSPLHF. CDR3 DNA: TGTGCCAGCAGTTTTTGGGCAGGGAGAAGAGATTCACCCCTCCACTTT.

The rearrangement joins TRBV25-1 to TRBJ2-1; tentative D call: TRBD1 (6 bases). Germline V CDR1 and CDR2: MGHDK, SYGVNS. The CDR3 is made up of 12 amino acids. Trimming cost V 3 bases and J 15 bases, with 15 bases left between them. The CDR3 nucleotides read TGTGCCAGCAGTGATCGACAGGACGCCCCGTTCTTC. As protein: CASSDRQDAPFF.

V is TRBV29-1 and J is TRBJ2-1; TRBD1 might be the D (7 bases). Germline loops: CDR1 SQVTM, CDR2 ANQGSEA. The V end was cut by 5 bases, the J end by 3 bases, with 11 bases between. The CDR3 sequence is 13 residues long. The CDR3 sequence is CSVTQGGYNEQFF. The CDR3 nucleotides are TGCAGCGTTACCCAGGGGGGCTACAATGAGCAGTTCTTC.

The chain joins TRBV7-9 to TRBJ1-4; D gene ambiguous. In germline, CDR1 is SEHNR, CDR2 FQNEAQ (reference sequence). The V end was cut by 7 bases, the J end by 4 bases, with 7 bases between. This CDR3 region has 12 residues. DNA for the CDR3: TGTGCCAGCACGCGGGATAATGAAAAACTGTTTTTT. Encoded protein: CASTRDNEKLFF.

V gene TRBV21-1 combines with J gene TRBJ1-5; the D segment call TRBD1 is taken from the table without a DNA check. TRBV21-1 is tagged as a pseudogene. This CDR3 has 14 residues. The CDR3 DNA reads as TGTGCCAGCAGCAAAGCCAGGGGGCATCAGCCCCAGCATTTT. Protein: CASSKARGHQPQHF.

The sample holds a few counts of this clonotype. The chain uses TRBV5-1 and TRBJ2-7; TRBD2 matches at 11 bases. The V gene end was trimmed by 6 bases and the J gene end by 7 bases; junction bases not matched to a gene: 9. CDR1 SGHRS and CDR2 YFSETQ come from the germline V gene. The CDR3 is 14 residues long. CDR3 sequence: CASKTSGDYNEQYF. The CDR3 DNA is TGCGCCAGCAAGACTAGCGGGGACTACAATGAGCAGTACTTC.

As regards this clonotype: A much larger clone is a single base away; this may be a read error. This chain uses TRBV24-1 with TRBJ2-3; D gene unclear. Germline CDR1 KGHDR, CDR2 SFDVKD. This CDR3 contains 15 residues. The CDR3 loop reads CATSDSPDRTDTQCF. In DNA, the CDR3 is TGTGCCACCAGTGATTCCCCCGACCGCACAGATACGCAGTGTTTT.

This chain joins TRBV15 and TRBJ2-7; TRBD1 matches at 8 bases. The CDR3 is 16 residues long. Germline values: CDR1 LNHNV, CDR2 YYDKDF (reference sequence). J was trimmed by 7 bases and V by 0 bases; bases with no gene match: 11. The CDR3 is CATSRDAGTGDLEQYF. The CDR3 region has the DNA TGTGCCACCAGCAGAGATGCCGGGACAGGTGACTTGGAGCAGTACTTC.

Concerning this clonotype itself: A much more abundant neighbour one base away suggests this may be a read error. The gene calls are TRBV12-3 or TRBV12-4 and TRBJ2-7; D is uncertain. The CDR3 is made up of 12 amino acids. V dropped 9 bases and J dropped 3 bases, with 12 bases sitting between them. Here the CDR3 reads CARRRSYYEQYF. CDR3 DNA: TGTGCCAGGAGGAGATCCTACTACGAGCAGTACTTC.

This clonotype was recorded a few times. The rearrangement joins TRBV6-5 to TRBJ1-1, with D maybe TRBD1 (5 bases). Germline-derived CDR1 and CDR2 are MNHEY and SVGAGI. This CDR3 is built from 16 residues. With 6 bases removed from V and 0 bases from J, the gap between germline ends came to 17 bases. Here the CDR3 reads CASSYGGSRMNTEAFF. CDR3 bases: TGTGCCAGCAGCTACGGGGGAAGTCGTATGAACACTGAAGCTTTCTTT.